This TCR beta chain was identified during a study of monozygotic twins with inflammatory bowel disease. Through template switching, UMIs that included a 6-nucleotide sample barcode were added. TCRdb reprocessed the 5' RACE reads, with one entry per CDR3 protein and no DNA. Its table records more than 300,000 distinct CDR3 sequences. Concerning this clonotype: The antigen is not known.

Study-wide results and limits: Lower TCRbeta diversity (inverse Simpson) was seen in IBD patients than in healthy co-twins. The data did not back a single strong IBD-associated clonotype or signal.

The CDR3 length is 14 residues. The germline gives CDR1 SGHRS, CDR2 YFSETQ. The sequence was collected from a human donor with ulcerative colitis or Crohn's disease, or a healthy co-twin of an affected twin (not recorded which). Sequenced: blood. The chain is built from TRBV5-1 and TRBJ2-7; the D call of TRBD1 rests on TCRdb alone, since no DNA is present to check it. The CDR3 region is CASSFNGRDDEQYF.